This record looks at one TCR beta chain sequence and its context. Its specificity is unknown. The sample originates from a study of vaccination and CD4 T cells after COVID-19. At the level of the study: Drawing of post-COVID samples took place a median around 100 days after diagnosis (range 35 to 161).

The Oncomine TCR Beta short-read assay generated sequence data from the DNA of cultured CD4+ T cells. The genomic DNA was obtained from cultured CD4+ T cells by extraction with the QIAamp micro DNA kit. TCRdb fed the PCR reads into MiXCR, producing one record per CDR3 protein. The sample has 6,500 to 8,000 distinct CDR3 sequences; approximately 37% are singletons. This CDR3 has 16 residues. In germline, CDR1 is SEHNR, CDR2 FQNEAQ (reference sequence). V was clipped by 1 base and J by 1 base; unmatched bases: 0. As to treatment: roughly nine-day PBMC culture with coronavirus spike peptide pools or control peptides (ViraFEST assay). An unexposed donor provided the CD4+ T cells, which were collected before the COVID-19 pandemic (2011-2018). Once peptide pools had expanded antigen-specific T cells, ViraFEST sequenced TCRs. Half the medium was exchanged for fresh IL-2 medium on days 3 and 7.

The chain carries TRBV7-9 and TRBJ1-4, with 10 bases aligning to TRBD1. The specimen was CD4+ T cells from blood, cultured in vitro. The source is a human donor in good health. DNA of the CDR3: TGTGCCAGCAGCTTAGGGACAGGGGGAACTAATGAAAAACTGTTTTTT. Translated, it gives CASSLGTGGTNEKLFF.